These 22 T cell receptor beta chains came from one sample sequenced in a study of OX40 agonist ivuxolimab in advanced cancers. Data came from immunoSEQ multiplex PCR; TCRdb stores just in-frame clones and leaves some out. The table shows roughly 80,000 clones, with 89% occurring only once. Source: CD4+ or CD8+ T cells sorted from blood, taken in a trial of the OX40 agonist ivuxolimab. All receptors derive from an adult with an advanced solid tumor such as melanoma, head and neck, liver or kidney cancer.

This clone has just one count. The chain is built from TRBV19 and TRBJ1-3, with a possible D match to TRBD1 (5 bases). CDR3 size: 18 residues. Trimming took off 4 bases at V and 1 base at J, with 20 bases between the two ends. CDR1 is LNHDA, CDR2 SQIVND, per germline (reference sequence). The DNA for the CDR3 is TGTGCCAGTAGTAACCCCCGGGACGCAGGCGGATCTGGAAACACCATATATTTT. Protein: CASSNPRDAGGSGNTIYF.

The chain couples TRBV6-1 to TRBJ2-7, with 10 positions matching TRBD2. The V and J ends lost 2 bases and 7 bases, in that order; junction bases with no gene match: 8. The germline gives CDR1 MNHNS, CDR2 SASEGT. The CDR3 is 15 amino acids. This CDR3 reads CASSEQASGRVEQYF. DNA for the CDR3: TGTGCCAGCAGTGAACAGGCTAGCGGGAGAGTGGAGCAGTACTTC.

This chain joins TRBV6-5 and TRBJ1-5; the match to TRBD1 covers 7 bases. This CDR3 is 15 amino acids long. The ends lost 6 bases at V and 2 bases at J; junction bases unmatched: 7. The V gene's germline CDR1 is MNHEY and CDR2 SVGAGI. The chain's CDR3 is CASSRDRAGNQPQHF. CDR3 nucleotide sequence: TGTGCCAGCAGCCGTGACAGGGCCGGCAATCAGCCCCAGCATTTT.

The chain joins TRBV14 to TRBJ1-1; D uncertain. The CDR3 totals 13 residues. Trimming removed 5 bases from V and 1 base from J, with 8 bases in between. CDR1 is SGHDN and CDR2 is FVKESK in the germline V gene. The CDR3 loop reads CASSAQSNTEAFF. In DNA, the CDR3 is TGTGCCAGCAGCGCCCAGTCGAACACTGAAGCTTTCTTT.

V is TRBV5-6 and J is TRBJ2-3; 11 positions agree with TRBD2. V gave up 4 bases and J gave up 8 bases; unmatched junction bases: 6. Germline V gives CDR1 SGHDT, CDR2 YYEEEE. The CDR3 length is 14 residues. CDR3 bases: TGTGCCAGCAGCCCTAGCGGGAGGCGGGGTACGCAGTATTTT. Protein sequence: CASSPSGRRGTQYF.

The rearrangement joins TRBV28 to TRBJ1-1, with D perhaps matching TRBD1 (5 bases). The CDR3 length is 14 residues. V was clipped by 3 bases and J by 1 base, with 9 bases between them. Germline V gene lookup returns CDR1 MDHEN and CDR2 SYDVKM. CDR3 DNA sequence: TGTGCCAGCAGTTTTTTCCAGGGGAACACTGAAGCTTTCTTT. Its protein is CASSFFQGNTEAFF.

V usage is TRBV14 and J usage is TRBJ1-5; D unclear. V lost 6 bases and J lost 3, with 21 bases in between. The CDR3 loop spans 17 amino acids. The germline V gene has CDR1 SGHDN and CDR2 FVKESK. CDR3 amino acids: CASSRQRWRYVNQPQHF. DNA of the CDR3: TGTGCCAGCAGTCGGCAGCGTTGGCGATATGTCAATCAGCCCCAGCATTTT.

This clone was picked up a small number of times. In DNA, the CDR3 is TGTGCCAGCCTTCGGGGTATACAAGAGACCCAGTACTTC. Protein sequence: CASLRGIQETQYF. The chain employs TRBV6-1 and TRBJ2-5; a weak D match, TRBD2 (5 bases). This CDR3 has 13 residues. Germline CDR1 is MNHNS and CDR2 is SASEGT. The germline V and J ends were trimmed by 8 bases and 2 bases, with 12 bases remaining between them.

This clone appeared a single time. The CDR3 DNA reads TGTGCCAGCAGCGAAGGGACTAGCTGGGCCTACGAGCAGTACTTC. It yields the protein CASSEGTSWAYEQYF. V usage is TRBV9 and J usage is TRBJ2-7; 9 nucleotides line up with TRBD2. The CDR3 totals 15 residues. V dropped 3 bases and J dropped 2; count of bases not matched to a gene: 6. CDR1 SGDLS and CDR2 YYNGEE come from the germline V gene.

The count of this clone is one. The chain couples TRBV5-1 to TRBJ1-1; TRBD1 matches 8 bases. After removal of 4 bases from V and 7 bases from J, the junction contained 6 bases not matched to a gene. Germline V gives CDR1 SGHRS, CDR2 YFSETQ. The CDR3 covers 13 residues. The CDR3 loop reads CASSGGTGGEAFF. The CDR3 nucleotides are TGCGCCAGCAGCGGCGGGACAGGTGGTGAAGCTTTCTTT.

The CDR3 region is CAISDELGVGSKLFF. CDR3 bases: TGTGCCATCAGTGATGAATTGGGCGTTGGTTCAAAACTGTTTTTT. The chain employs TRBV10-3 and TRBJ1-4; no reliable D call. V was clipped by 3 bases and J by 10 bases, with 18 bases between them. The CDR3 runs to 15 residues. Germline CDR1 ENHRY, CDR2 SYGVKD.

CDR3 amino acids: CATGTGGITEAFF. The CDR3 region has the DNA TGTGCCACAGGGACAGGGGGCATTACTGAAGCTTTCTTT. V is TRBV19 and J is TRBJ1-1; 12 bases align to TRBD1. V was clipped by 10 bases and J by 5 bases; unmatched bases: 5. Per germline, CDR1 LNHDA and CDR2 SQIVND (reference sequence). The CDR3 contains 13 residues.

This chain links TRBV18 with TRBJ2-7; 12 positions match TRBD1. The CDR3 contains 16 residues. The germline CDR1 and CDR2 sequences are KGHSH and LQKENI. The junction had 8 bases not matched to a gene; V was cut back by 3 bases and J by 5 bases. CDR3 sequence (DNA): TGTGCCAGCTCACCTAAAGCCGGGACAGGGGGCCACGAGCAGTACTTC. Protein: CASSPKAGTGGHEQYF.

V and J are TRBV10-1 and TRBJ1-4; D gene unclear. The germline V gene has CDR1 WNHNN and CDR2 SYGVQD (reference sequence). Trimming pared 2 bases from V and 4 bases from J, leaving 5 bases between. CDR3 length equals 13 residues. The DNA for the CDR3 is TGCGCCAGCAGTGAGACAGTTAATGAAAAACTGTTTTTT. Translated, it gives CASSETVNEKLFF.

The V and J genes are TRBV5-1 and TRBJ1-4; D unresolved. Per germline, CDR1 SGHRS and CDR2 YFSETQ. The CDR3 sequence is 16 residues long. Trimming left V 0 bases short and J 8 bases short, with 17 bases between. The CDR3 spells CASSLEGRGASEKLFF. CDR3 DNA: TGCGCCAGCAGCTTGGAAGGGCGGGGAGCGTCGGAAAAACTGTTTTTT.

This chain joins TRBV30 and TRBJ2-4; D uncertain. The CDR3 extends over 14 amino acids. V shed 4 bases and J shed 6 bases, with 16 bases lying between them. The germline V gene encodes CDR1 GTSNPN and CDR2 SVGIG (reference sequence). Here the CDR3 reads CAWTPSKTLNIQYF. CDR3 nucleotides: TGTGCCTGGACCCCGAGCAAGACTCTAAACATTCAGTACTTC.

V usage is TRBV6-1 and J usage is TRBJ1-1; no clear D. The CDR3 contains 11 residues. Germline V gene sequence: CDR1 MNHNS, CDR2 SASEGT. V gave up 5 bases and J gave up 4 bases, with 5 bases separating them. The chain's CDR3 is CASSYGTEAFF. DNA of the CDR3: TGTGCCAGCAGTTACGGCACTGAAGCTTTCTTT.

In its sample, this clone was seen a few times. The V and J genes are TRBV5-6 and TRBJ1-6, with D unresolved. This CDR3 contains 17 residues. Trimming shortened V by 0 bases and J by 4 bases, and 14 bases separated the two germline ends. CDR1 is SGHDT and CDR2 is YYEEEE in the germline V gene. CDR3 residues: CASSLGKAGAYNSPLHF. CDR3 coding DNA: TGTGCCAGCAGCTTGGGGAAGGCAGGAGCATATAATTCACCCCTCCACTTT.

CDR3 residues: CASSPGTDNQPQHF. The CDR3 bases are TGTGCCAGCAGCCCGGGGACAGACAATCAGCCCCAGCATTTT. The chain employs TRBV7-2 and TRBJ1-5, with 7 bases fitting TRBD1. CDR3 length equals 14 residues. Germline V gene sequence: CDR1 SGHTA, CDR2 FQGNSA. V dropped 5 bases and J dropped 3; count of bases not matched to a gene: 4.

The chain links TRBV11-2 to TRBJ2-7; 7 bases are shared with TRBD1. Trimming removed 5 bases from V and 1 base from J; junction bases left unmatched: 11. This CDR3 comprises 16 residues. Germline V gene data show CDR1 as SGHAT and CDR2 as FQNNGV. This chain's CDR3 is CASSVPDRVASYEQYF. The CDR3, as DNA: TGTGCCAGCAGCGTCCCTGACAGGGTAGCATCCTACGAGCAGTACTTC. The variable domain in full, with the rest retrieved from reference TRBV11-2 and TRBJ2-7, is EAGVAQSPRYKIIEKRQSVAFWCNPISGHATLYWYQQILGQGPKLLIQFQNNGVVDDSQLPKDRFSAERLKGVDSTLKIQPAKLEDSAVYLCASSVPDRVASYEQYFGPGTRLTVT.

The chain carries TRBV5-1 and TRBJ2-7; D unresolved. V lost 0 bases and J lost 4, with 5 bases in between. This CDR3 contains 12 residues. The germline V gene encodes CDR1 SGHRS and CDR2 YFSETQ. CDR3 in amino acids: CASSLGQYEQYF. The CDR3 DNA sequence: TGCGCCAGCAGCTTGGGGCAGTACGAGCAGTACTTC.

V usage is TRBV28 and J usage is TRBJ1-2, with D possibly being TRBD1 (6 bases). V gave up 6 bases and J gave up 4 bases, with 18 bases separating them. Germline CDR1 MDHEN, CDR2 SYDVKM. The CDR3 loop spans 15 amino acids. The CDR3: CASSTTAGGRYGYTF. CDR3 in DNA: TGTGCCAGCAGCACTACGGCGGGGGGGCGCTATGGCTACACCTTC.